The rows below give T cell receptor beta chains drawn from one sample of a study of OX40 agonist ivuxolimab in advanced cancers. Method: immunoSEQ multiplex PCR; TCRdb's copy keeps in-frame clones and lacks some. The table shows 50,000 to 55,000 clones, with 75% to 90% occurring only once. The material sequenced was CD4+ or CD8+ T cells sorted from blood, taken in a trial of the OX40 agonist ivuxolimab. These receptor sequences come from an adult with an advanced solid tumor such as melanoma, head and neck, liver or kidney cancer. The CDR3 runs from the conserved cysteine through the conserved F or W. A D gene is named only where the DNA matches it firmly. A clone size is listed for some rows: how often the clone was seen (once, few, many), or a class if it is expanded.

abundance: NA; j_gene: TRBJ1-1; len: 15; d_gene: TRBD1; v_gene: TRBV29-1; CDR3aa: CSVEEGQGPNTEAFF; CDR3nt: TGCAGCGTTGAAGAGGGACAGGGGCCGAACACTGAAGCTTTCTTT
abundance: once; j_gene: TRBJ2-7; len: 13; d_gene: TRBD1; v_gene: TRBV29-1; CDR3aa: CSGATQGAGEQYF; CDR3nt: TGCAGCGGAGCCACCCAGGGGGCCGGTGAGCAGTACTTC
abundance: NA; j_gene: TRBJ1-5; len: 16; d_gene: TRBD1; v_gene: TRBV6-1; CDR3aa: CASSEWTGSNNQPQHF; CDR3nt: TGTGCCAGCAGTGAATGGACAGGGAGTAACAATCAGCCCCAGCATTTT
abundance: NA; j_gene: TRBJ2-1; len: 15; d_gene: TRBD2; v_gene: TRBV7-7; CDR3aa: CASSPGTSGHNEQFF; CDR3nt: TGTGCTAGCAGCCCTGGGACTAGCGGGCACAATGAGCAGTTCTTC
abundance: NA; j_gene: TRBJ2-7; len: 14; d_gene: TRBD2; v_gene: TRBV19; CDR3aa: CASRSGGSPYEQYF; CDR3nt: TGTGCCAGTCGGTCCGGCGGGAGCCCCTACGAGCAGTACTTC
abundance: NA; j_gene: TRBJ2-2; len: 14; d_gene: NA; v_gene: TRBV6-5; CDR3aa: CASSLLVNTGELFF; CDR3nt: TGTGCCAGCAGTCTGCTGGTAAACACCGGGGAGCTGTTTTTT
abundance: once; j_gene: TRBJ2-2; len: 15; d_gene: TRBD1; v_gene: TRBV2; CDR3aa: CASSRDRGNTGELFF; CDR3nt: TGTGCCAGCAGTCGTGACAGGGGAAACACCGGGGAGCTGTTTTTT
abundance: NA; j_gene: TRBJ2-5; len: 14; d_gene: NA; v_gene: TRBV7-9; CDR3aa: CASSLGETEHRQYF; CDR3nt: TGTGCCAGCAGCTTAGGGGAAACAGAGCACCGCCAGTACTTC
abundance: NA; j_gene: TRBJ1-1; len: 16; d_gene: NA; v_gene: TRBV4-1; CDR3aa: CASSQDYPGLASEAFF; CDR3nt: TGCGCCAGCAGCCAAGACTACCCGGGCCTGGCGTCCGAAGCTTTCTTT
abundance: NA; j_gene: TRBJ2-7; len: 13; d_gene: TRBD1; v_gene: TRBV18; CDR3aa: CASSLGQAHEQYF; CDR3nt: TGTGCCAGCTCACTGGGACAGGCCCACGAGCAGTACTTC
abundance: NA; j_gene: TRBJ1-1; len: 16; d_gene: NA; v_gene: TRBV11-2; CDR3aa: CASSLSQRGPNTEAFF; CDR3nt: TGTGCCAGCAGCTTAAGTCAGAGAGGTCCCAACACTGAAGCTTTCTTT
abundance: NA; j_gene: TRBJ2-7; len: 15; d_gene: NA; v_gene: TRBV6-1; CDR3aa: CASSEWGGYTYEQYF; CDR3nt: TGTGCCAGCAGTGAATGGGGAGGATACACCTACGAGCAGTACTTC
abundance: once; j_gene: TRBJ2-5; len: 18; d_gene: TRBD2; v_gene: TRBV7-9; CDR3aa: CASSSRLGIAGGLETQYF; CDR3nt: TGTGCCAGCAGCTCCAGACTGGGTATAGCGGGAGGGTTGGAGACCCAGTACTTC
abundance: NA; j_gene: TRBJ2-1; len: 15; d_gene: NA; v_gene: TRBV7-9; CDR3aa: CASSLVLGAGNEQFF; CDR3nt: TGTGCCAGCAGCCTTGTGTTGGGGGCGGGAAATGAGCAGTTCTTC
abundance: NA; j_gene: TRBJ2-2; len: 16; d_gene: TRBD2; v_gene: TRBV6-4; CDR3aa: CASSSSGGTNTGELFF; CDR3nt: TGTGCCAGCAGTTCTAGCGGGGGAACGAACACCGGGGAGCTGTTTTTT
abundance: NA; j_gene: TRBJ2-3; len: 15; d_gene: NA; v_gene: TRBV19; CDR3aa: CASSIDSIYTDTQYF; CDR3nt: TGTGCCAGTAGTATAGATTCAATCTACACAGATACGCAGTATTTT
abundance: NA; j_gene: TRBJ2-7; len: 11; d_gene: NA; v_gene: TRBV2; CDR3aa: CASTLTGEQYF; CDR3nt: TGTGCCAGCACCCTTACAGGAGAGCAGTACTTC
abundance: NA; j_gene: TRBJ2-7; len: 13; d_gene: NA; v_gene: TRBV19; CDR3aa: CASSPRTNNEQYF; CDR3nt: TGTGCCAGTAGTCCCCGGACTAATAACGAGCAGTACTTC
abundance: NA; j_gene: TRBJ2-3; len: 15; d_gene: NA; v_gene: TRBV6-6; CDR3aa: CASSSLTTSTDTQYF; CDR3nt: TGTGCCAGCAGTTCTCTGACAACTAGCACAGATACGCAGTATTTT
abundance: once; j_gene: TRBJ2-7; len: 15; d_gene: NA; v_gene: TRBV30; CDR3aa: CAWGAGNLKAYEQYF; CDR3nt: TGTGCCTGGGGCGCGGGAAACCTTAAAGCTTACGAGCAGTACTTC
abundance: NA; j_gene: TRBJ2-2; len: 15; d_gene: TRBD1; v_gene: TRBV7-9; CDR3aa: CASSFDRGRTGELFF; CDR3nt: TGTGCCAGCAGTTTTGACAGGGGTCGAACCGGGGAGCTGTTTTTT
abundance: NA; j_gene: TRBJ1-4; len: 15; d_gene: NA; v_gene: TRBV4-3; CDR3aa: CASSQEWGRGEKLFF; CDR3nt: TGCGCCAGCAGCCAAGAGTGGGGGCGCGGTGAAAAACTGTTTTTT
abundance: NA; j_gene: TRBJ1-3; len: 17; d_gene: NA; v_gene: TRBV5-1; CDR3aa: CASSLLGPGDSGNTIYF; CDR3nt: TGCGCCAGCAGCTTGCTCGGCCCGGGCGACTCTGGAAACACCATATATTTT
abundance: NA; j_gene: TRBJ2-3; len: 14; d_gene: TRBD1; v_gene: TRBV12-5; CDR3aa: CASGLDDRVDTQYF; CDR3nt: TGTGCTAGTGGTTTGGACGACAGGGTAGATACGCAGTATTTT
abundance: NA; j_gene: TRBJ1-2; len: 14; d_gene: NA; v_gene: TRBV28; CDR3aa: CASSLVQRGNGYTF; CDR3nt: TGTGCCAGCAGTTTAGTCCAGAGAGGGAATGGCTACACCTTC
abundance: NA; j_gene: TRBJ1-1; len: 16; d_gene: NA; v_gene: TRBV4-3; CDR3aa: CASSQQLGGVSTEAFF; CDR3nt: TGCGCCAGCAGCCAACAATTGGGGGGGGTGAGCACTGAAGCTTTCTTT
abundance: once; j_gene: TRBJ1-1; len: 15; d_gene: NA; v_gene: TRBV19; CDR3aa: CASSPKEGRETEAFF; CDR3nt: TGTGCCAGTAGTCCTAAGGAAGGGAGGGAAACTGAAGCTTTCTTT
abundance: once; j_gene: TRBJ2-1; len: 12; d_gene: NA; v_gene: TRBV7-9; CDR3aa: CASSSRLSEQFF; CDR3nt: TGTGCCAGCAGCTCCCGACTCAGTGAGCAGTTCTTC
abundance: NA; j_gene: TRBJ1-4; len: 14; d_gene: NA; v_gene: TRBV2; CDR3aa: CACNNQGRNEKLFF; CDR3nt: TGTGCCTGCAACAACCAGGGGCGCAATGAAAAACTGTTTTTT
abundance: NA; j_gene: TRBJ2-6; len: 18; d_gene: TRBD1; v_gene: TRBV11-2; CDR3aa: CASSPGTARSSGANVLTF; CDR3nt: TGTGCCAGCAGCCCCGGGACAGCGAGGAGCTCTGGGGCCAACGTCCTGACTTTC
abundance: NA; j_gene: TRBJ1-2; len: 15; d_gene: NA; v_gene: TRBV28; CDR3aa: CASSPPGRSGYGYTF; CDR3nt: TGTGCCAGCAGTCCTCCGGGACGTAGTGGCTATGGCTACACCTTC
abundance: NA; j_gene: TRBJ2-1; len: 12; d_gene: NA; v_gene: TRBV6-1; CDR3aa: CAILGGYNEQFF; CDR3nt: TGTGCCATTCTGGGCGGGTACAATGAGCAGTTCTTC